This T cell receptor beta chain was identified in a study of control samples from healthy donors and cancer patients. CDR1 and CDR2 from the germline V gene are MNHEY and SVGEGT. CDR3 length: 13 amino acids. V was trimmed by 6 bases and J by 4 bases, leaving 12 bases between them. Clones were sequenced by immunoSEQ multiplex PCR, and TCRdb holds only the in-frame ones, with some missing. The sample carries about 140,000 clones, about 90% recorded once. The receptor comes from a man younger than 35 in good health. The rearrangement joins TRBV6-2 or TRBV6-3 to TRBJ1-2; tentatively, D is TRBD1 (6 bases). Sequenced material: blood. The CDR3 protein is CASSWDKTYGYTF. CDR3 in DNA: TGTGCCAGCAGCTGGGACAAGACCTATGGCTACACCTTC.